This T cell receptor beta chain was sequenced for a study of OX40 agonist ivuxolimab in advanced cancers. Study-level background: Every patient in dose escalation had hepatocellular carcinoma, melanoma, renal cell or head and neck cancer.

Note on this clone: What it recognizes is unknown.

The study, taken as a whole, reports: Normalized expansion of T-cell clones was also low for some nonresponders.

Method: immunoSEQ multiplex PCR; TCRdb's copy keeps in-frame clones and lacks some. The sample gives 66,000 or so clones, approximately 84% of which show up once; 3.5% to 5% is in the top ten. The specimen comprised CD4+ or CD8+ T cells sorted from blood, sampled in a trial of the OX40 agonist ivuxolimab. The source of this sequence is an adult with an advanced solid tumor such as melanoma, head and neck, liver or kidney cancer.

The CDR3 bases are TGCGCCAGCAGCTTGGCTAGCGGCAATGAGCAGTTCTTC. Its translation: CASSLASGNEQFF. V is TRBV5-1 and J is TRBJ2-1, with 7 bases identical to TRBD2. The CDR3 is 13 residues long. V lost 0 bases to trimming and J lost 6 bases; unmatched junction nucleotides: 0. The germline CDR1 and CDR2 sequences are SGHRS and YFSETQ.